The 22 T cell receptor gamma chains listed next were all sequenced from one sample in a study of gamma-delta T cells after stem cell transplantation. TCRdb re-analyzed the RT-PCR reads via CATT. The table lists about 1,200 gamma-chain clones, 86% of them singletons. Sequencing was carried out using gamma-delta T cells. All receptors come from a human donor. It is not recorded whose cells these are; they may come from a transplant donor.

The chain joins TRGV3 to TRGJ1 or TRGJ2. In the absence of a J gene in TCRdb, the DNA was matched to germline to assign it here. In germline, CDR1 is VTNTFY, CDR2 YDVSTARD (reference sequence). This CDR3 has 12 residues. V gave up 0 bases and J gave up 10 bases; unmatched junction bases: 6. The CDR3 region has the DNA TGTGCCACCTGGGACAGGCCATTCAAGAAACTCTTT. Protein product: CATWDRPFKKLF.

The gene calls are TRGV2 and TRGJP1. Here the J gene came from matching the DNA to germline, since TCRdb omits it. V trimming: 0 bases; J trimming: 1 base; junction bases outside the gene matches: 2. Germline CDR1 and CDR2: EGSNGY and YDSYNSKV. The length of the CDR3 is 15 residues. The CDR3 DNA is TGTGCCACCTGGGACGGGCCTACCACTGGTTGGTTCAAGATATTT. Its protein is CATWDGPTTGWFKIF.

In this sample, this clone turned up once. The V gene is TRGV3, but the J gene lacks a call. Germline CDR1 VTNTFY, CDR2 YDVSTARD (reference sequence). The CDR3 contains 13 residues. The CDR3 nucleotides are TGTGCCACCTGGGACAGGCTGAGTAAAGGAAAACTCTTT. It specifies CATWDRLSKGKLF.

The V segment is TRGV2, and no J call was made. Per germline, CDR1 EGSNGY and CDR2 YDSYNSKV. This CDR3 spans 12 amino acids. CDR3 in DNA: TGTGCCACCTGGGACGCCTTATTTGCGGAACTCTTT. Protein product: CATWDALFAELF.

This sequence joins TRGV5 and TRGJ1 or TRGJ2. The J gene comes from matching the DNA to germline here; TCRdb lacks it. The CDR3 contains 18 residues. CDR1 is VINAFY, CDR2 YDVSNSKD, per germline. J lost 9 bases, V lost 2 bases, and 25 bases had no gene match. The CDR3 here is CATWDTLDHVSQEFKKLF. CDR3 sequence (DNA): TGTGCCACCTGGGACACGCTGGACCACGTTTCTCAAGAGTTTAAGAAACTCTTT.

The V and J genes are TRGV8 and TRGJ1 or TRGJ2. The J gene, left out of TCRdb, was set here by checking the DNA against germline. The CDR3 loop spans 11 amino acids. J lost 7 bases, V lost 4 bases, and 4 bases had no gene match. CDR1 and CDR2 (germline): VENAVY, YDSYNSRV. The chain's CDR3 is CATWEGYKKLF. The CDR3 nucleotides are TGTGCCACCTGGGAGGGGTATAAGAAACTCTTT.

The genes are TRGV3 and TRGJ1 or TRGJ2. TCRdb gives no J gene; it was assigned here by matching the DNA to germline. Germline CDR1 and CDR2: VTNTFY and YDVSTARD (reference sequence). CDR3 size: 13 residues. The ends lost 0 bases at V and 7 bases at J; junction bases unmatched: 6. The CDR3, as DNA: TGTGCCACCTGGGACAGGCAAGGATATAAGAAACTCTTT. Translation gives CATWDRQGYKKLF.

V is TRGV9 and J is TRGJ1 or TRGJ2. TCRdb leaves out the J gene; it was filled in here by matching the DNA to germline. Germline CDR1 GITISATS, CDR2 ISYDGTV (reference sequence). Trimming cost V 3 bases and J 11 bases; bases outside gene matches: 4. The CDR3 totals 10 residues. CDR3 region: CALWEREKLF. CDR3 in DNA: TGTGCCTTGTGGGAGAGGGAGAAACTCTTT.

The rearrangement joins TRGV2 to TRGJ1 or TRGJ2. TCRdb supplies no J gene; here it was assigned by aligning the nucleotide sequence to germline. J lost 0 bases, V lost 2 bases, and 7 bases had no gene match. This CDR3 contains 15 residues. Germline values: CDR1 EGSNGY, CDR2 YDSYNSKV. The DNA of the CDR3 is TGTGCCACCTGGGACGAATCCTCGAATTATTATAAGAAACTCTTT. Amino acids: CATWDESSNYYKKLF.

The DNA for the CDR3 is TGTGCCACCTGGGATGTCTCCTATAATTATTATAAGAAACTCTTT. It encodes CATWDVSYNYYKKLF. This chain links TRGV4 with TRGJ1 or TRGJ2. The J gene, missing from TCRdb, was assigned here through DNA to germline matching. From germline, CDR1 is EGSTGY and CDR2 YDSYTSSV. CDR3 length: 15 residues. V was pared by 2 bases and J by 1 base, with 8 bases of the junction left unmatched.

The CDR3 loop is CATWDGCSDWIKTF. The CDR3 nucleotides read TGTGCCACCTGGGATGGTTGTAGTGATTGGATCAAGACGTTT. The rearrangement joins TRGV4 to TRGJP2. Assignment of the J gene here rests on matching the DNA to germline, because TCRdb gives none. CDR3 size: 14 residues. Germline loops: CDR1 EGSTGY, CDR2 YDSYTSSV. V was pared by 1 base and J by 3 bases, with 2 bases of the junction left unmatched.

This clone has only one observation. The genes are TRGV8 and TRGJ1 or TRGJ2. TCRdb does not report a J gene; here it was assigned by matching the DNA to germline references. The CDR3 extends over 11 amino acids. Per the germline V gene, CDR1 is VENAVY and CDR2 is YDSYNSRV. V shed 9 bases and J 11 bases; nucleotides not matched to a gene: 13. CDR3 residues: CATMCRLEKLF. CDR3 nucleotide sequence: TGTGCCACCATGTGCCGTTTGGAGAAACTCTTT.

The J gene corresponds to TRGJP; a V gene call is absent. This CDR3 is 17 amino acids long. Written as DNA, the CDR3 is TGTGCCTTGTGGGAGCCTCAACAAGAGTTGGGCAAAAAAATCAAGGTATTC. It is translated as CALWEPQQELGKKIKVF.

The chain carries TRGV4 and TRGJ1 or TRGJ2. TCRdb supplies no J gene; here it was assigned by aligning the nucleotide sequence to germline. J gave up 3 bases and V 0 bases, and 5 bases lay outside the gene matches. Germline V gene lookup returns CDR1 EGSTGY and CDR2 YDSYTSSV. This CDR3 spans 14 amino acids. CDR3 protein: CATWDGTTYYKKLF. The CDR3 DNA is TGTGCCACCTGGGATGGGACGACTTATTATAAGAAACTCTTT.

The V gene is TRGV9, the J gene TRGJP. TCRdb gives no J gene; it was assigned here by matching the DNA to germline. CDR3 length: 17 residues. The V gene end was trimmed by 6 bases and the J gene end by 4 bases; junction bases not matched to a gene: 9. Germline V gene data show CDR1 as GITISATS and CDR2 as ISYDGTV (reference sequence). DNA of the CDR3: TGTGCCTTGTGGAGTGACCGTCAAGAGTTGGGCAAAAAAATCAAGGTATTT. Its translation: CALWSDRQELGKKIKVF.

The chain joins TRGV2 to TRGJP2. TCRdb lists no J gene, so it was determined here by aligning the DNA to germline. Trimming at V came to 0 bases and at J to 2 bases, leaving 3 bases not matched to a gene. The CDR3 sequence is 15 residues long. The germline V gene has CDR1 EGSNGY and CDR2 YDSYNSKV. The CDR3 bases are TGTGCCACCTGGGACGGGGACAGTAGTGATTGGATCAAGACGTTT. This sequence encodes CATWDGDSSDWIKTF.

The gene calls are TRGV4 and TRGJ1 or TRGJ2. The J gene, missing from TCRdb, was assigned here through DNA to germline matching. The V gene's germline CDR1 is EGSTGY and CDR2 YDSYTSSV. The V segment lost 0 bases and the J segment 9 bases; nucleotides outside the gene matches: 11. The CDR3 is 14 amino acids. The CDR3 protein is CATWDGPRRTKKLF. CDR3 nucleotides: TGTGCCACCTGGGATGGGCCCCGGAGGACTAAGAAACTCTTT.

The rearrangement uses TRGV3 and TRGJ1 or TRGJ2. Here the J gene was assigned by germline matching of the DNA, as TCRdb has none. The CDR3 totals 14 residues. CDR1 is VTNTFY and CDR2 is YDVSTARD in the germline V gene (reference sequence). V lost 1 base, J lost 0 bases, and 3 bases stayed unmatched. CDR3 sequence: CATWDSANYYKKLF. The CDR3 bases are TGTGCCACCTGGGACAGCGCGAATTATTATAAGAAACTCTTT.

The chain links TRGV9 to TRGJ1 or TRGJ2. TCRdb leaves out the J gene; it was filled in here by matching the DNA to germline. Trimming removed 0 bases from V and 2 bases from J; junction bases left unmatched: 13. The CDR3 runs to 17 residues. Germline loops: CDR1 GITISATS, CDR2 ISYDGTV (reference sequence). CDR3 protein: CALWEVQGRLDYYKKLF. In nucleotides, the CDR3 is TGTGCCTTGTGGGAGGTGCAAGGTCGGTTAGATTATTATAAGAAACTCTTT.

This chain joins TRGV2 and TRGJ1 or TRGJ2. TCRdb does not report a J gene; here it was assigned by matching the DNA to germline references. The CDR3 contains 13 residues. V shed 0 bases, J shed 7 bases, and the junction held 6 bases outside the gene matches. Germline values: CDR1 EGSNGY, CDR2 YDSYNSKV. CDR3 in amino acids: CATWDGQGYKKLF. The CDR3 nucleotides read TGTGCCACCTGGGACGGGCAAGGCTATAAGAAACTCTTT.

About this clone itself: One end of the junction fails to match germline, which may point to a read error. V usage is TRGV3 and J usage is TRGJP2. The J gene is absent in TCRdb and was assigned here via DNA matching to germline. The V gene's germline CDR1 is VTNTFY and CDR2 YDVSTARD (reference sequence). This CDR3 is built from 15 residues. The CDR3 bases are TGTACCACCTGGGACCCCGCAAGTAGTGATTGGATCAAGACGTTT. Residues: CTTWDPASSDWIKTF.

As regards this clone: Germline is not matched at one junction end, which may reflect a read error. The chain recombines TRGV3 with TRGJP1. Germline matching of the DNA provided the J gene here, since TCRdb leaves it blank. The CDR3 is made up of 15 amino acids. Looked up from germline, CDR1 is VTNTFY and CDR2 is YDVSTARD (reference sequence). CDR3 sequence (DNA): TGTGCCGCCTGGGACAGGCCTACCACTGGTTGGTTCAAGATATTT. Amino acid sequence: CAAWDRPTTGWFKIF.